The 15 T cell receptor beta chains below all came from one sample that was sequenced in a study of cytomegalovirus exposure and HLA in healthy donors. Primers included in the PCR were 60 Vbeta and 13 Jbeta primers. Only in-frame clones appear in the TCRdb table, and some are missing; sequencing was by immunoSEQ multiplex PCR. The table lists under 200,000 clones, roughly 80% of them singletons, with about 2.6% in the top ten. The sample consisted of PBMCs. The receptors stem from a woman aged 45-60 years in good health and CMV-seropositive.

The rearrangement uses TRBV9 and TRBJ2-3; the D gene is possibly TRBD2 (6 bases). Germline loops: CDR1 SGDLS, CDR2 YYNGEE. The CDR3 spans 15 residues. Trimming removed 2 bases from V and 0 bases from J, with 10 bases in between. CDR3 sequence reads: CASSVGGVSTDTQYF. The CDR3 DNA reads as TGTGCCAGCAGCGTTGGAGGGGTTAGCACAGATACGCAGTATTTT.

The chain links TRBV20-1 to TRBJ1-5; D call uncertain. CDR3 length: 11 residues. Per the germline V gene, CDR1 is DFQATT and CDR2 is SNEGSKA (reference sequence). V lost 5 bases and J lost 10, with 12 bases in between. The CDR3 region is CSAARTSPQHF. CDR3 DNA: TGCAGTGCTGCCCGTACGAGCCCCCAGCATTTT.

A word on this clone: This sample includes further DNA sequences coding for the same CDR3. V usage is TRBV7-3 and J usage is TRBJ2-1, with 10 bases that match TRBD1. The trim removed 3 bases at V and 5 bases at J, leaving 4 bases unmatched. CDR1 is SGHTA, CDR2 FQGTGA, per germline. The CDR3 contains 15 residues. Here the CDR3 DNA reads TGTGCCAGCAGCTTCGGACAGGGGGGCCACAATGAGCAGTTCTTC. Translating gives CASSFGQGGHNEQFF. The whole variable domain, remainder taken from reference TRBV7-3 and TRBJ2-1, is GAGVSQTPSNKVTEKGKYVELRCDPISGHTALYWYRQSLGQGPEFLIYFQGTGAADDSGLPNDRFFAVRPEGSVSTLKIQRTERGDSAVYLCASSFGQGGHNEQFFGPGTRLTVL.

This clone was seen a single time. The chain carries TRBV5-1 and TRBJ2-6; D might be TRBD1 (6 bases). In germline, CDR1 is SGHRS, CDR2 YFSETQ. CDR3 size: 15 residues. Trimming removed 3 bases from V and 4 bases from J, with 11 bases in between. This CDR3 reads CASSSTGHGANVLTF. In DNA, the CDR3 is TGCGCCAGCAGCTCAACAGGGCACGGGGCCAACGTCCTGACTTTC.

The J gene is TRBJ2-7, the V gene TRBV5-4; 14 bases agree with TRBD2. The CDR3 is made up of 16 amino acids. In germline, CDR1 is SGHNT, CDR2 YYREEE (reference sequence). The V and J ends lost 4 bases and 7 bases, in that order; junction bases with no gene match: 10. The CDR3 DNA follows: TGTGCCAGCAGCCAAGGGGGGACTAGCGGGGGAAGGGAGCAGTACTTC. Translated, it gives CASSQGGTSGGREQYF.

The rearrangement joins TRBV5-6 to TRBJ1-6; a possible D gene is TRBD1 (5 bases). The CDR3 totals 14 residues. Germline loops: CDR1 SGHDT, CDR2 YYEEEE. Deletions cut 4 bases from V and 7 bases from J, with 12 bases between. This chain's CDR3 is CASSPTRQNSPLHF. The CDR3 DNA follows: TGTGCCAGCAGCCCGACGCGACAGAATTCACCCCTCCACTTT.

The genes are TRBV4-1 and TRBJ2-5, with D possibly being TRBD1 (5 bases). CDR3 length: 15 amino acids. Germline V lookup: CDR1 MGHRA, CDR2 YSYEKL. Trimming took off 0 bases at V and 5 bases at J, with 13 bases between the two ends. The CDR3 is CASSQERTLGETQYF. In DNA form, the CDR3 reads TGCGCCAGCAGCCAAGAAAGGACACTCGGGGAGACCCAGTACTTC.

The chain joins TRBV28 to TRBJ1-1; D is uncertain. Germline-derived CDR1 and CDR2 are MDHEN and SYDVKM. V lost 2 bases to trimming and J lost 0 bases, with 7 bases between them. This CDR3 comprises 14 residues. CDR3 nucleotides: TGTGCCAGCAGTTTACGACAAATGAACACTGAAGCTTTCTTT. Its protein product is CASSLRQMNTEAFF.

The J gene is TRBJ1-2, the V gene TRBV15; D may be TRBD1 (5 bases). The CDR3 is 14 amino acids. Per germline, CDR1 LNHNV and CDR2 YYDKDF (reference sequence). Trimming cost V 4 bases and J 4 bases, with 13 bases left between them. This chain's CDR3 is CATSKPGGIYGYTF. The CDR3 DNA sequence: TGTGCCACCAGCAAACCTGGGGGGATCTATGGCTACACCTTC.

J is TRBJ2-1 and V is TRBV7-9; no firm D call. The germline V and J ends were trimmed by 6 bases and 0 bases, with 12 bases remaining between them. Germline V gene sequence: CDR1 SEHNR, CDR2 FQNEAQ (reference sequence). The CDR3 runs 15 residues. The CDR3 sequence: CASRLTDSSYNEQFF. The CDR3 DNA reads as TGTGCCAGCAGGCTGACTGATAGCTCCTACAATGAGCAGTTCTTC.

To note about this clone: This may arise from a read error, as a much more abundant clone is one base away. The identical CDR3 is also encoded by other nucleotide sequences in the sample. CDR3 DNA: TGCGCCAGCAGCGACTATATGAACACTGAAGCTTTTTTT. Amino acids: CASSDYMNTEAFF. The chain links TRBV10-2 to TRBJ1-1; no clear D. The CDR3 contains 13 residues. Germline loops: CDR1 WSHSY, CDR2 SAAADI.

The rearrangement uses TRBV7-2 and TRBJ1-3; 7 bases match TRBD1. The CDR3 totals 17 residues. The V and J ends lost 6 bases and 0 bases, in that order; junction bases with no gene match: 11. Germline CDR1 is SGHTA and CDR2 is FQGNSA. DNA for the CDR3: TGTGCCAGCAGGCCCGGAGGGACAGTCCACTCTGGAAACACCATATATTTT. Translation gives CASRPGGTVHSGNTIYF.

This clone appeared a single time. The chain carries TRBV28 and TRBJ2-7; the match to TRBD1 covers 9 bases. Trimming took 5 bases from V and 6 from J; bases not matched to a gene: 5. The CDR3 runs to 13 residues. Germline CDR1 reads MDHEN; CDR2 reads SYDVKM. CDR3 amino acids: CASSNRGQGEQYF. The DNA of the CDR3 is TGTGCCAGCAGTAACAGGGGGCAAGGCGAGCAGTACTTC.

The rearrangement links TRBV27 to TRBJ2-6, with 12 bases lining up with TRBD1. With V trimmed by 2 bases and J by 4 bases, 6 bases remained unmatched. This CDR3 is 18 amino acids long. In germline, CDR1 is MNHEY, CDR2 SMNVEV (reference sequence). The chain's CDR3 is CASSLRDRGPTGANVLTF. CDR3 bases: TGTGCCAGCAGTTTAAGGGACAGGGGGCCAACCGGGGCCAACGTCCTGACTTTC.

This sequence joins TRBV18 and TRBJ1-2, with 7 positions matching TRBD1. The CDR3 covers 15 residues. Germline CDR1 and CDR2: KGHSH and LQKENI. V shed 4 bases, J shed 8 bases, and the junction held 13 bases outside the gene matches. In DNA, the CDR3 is TGTGCCAGCTCACGCGAAGGGGGCCTTTCGTCGGGCTACACCTTC. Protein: CASSREGGLSSGYTF. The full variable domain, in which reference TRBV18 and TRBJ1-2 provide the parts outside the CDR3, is NAGVMQNPRHLVRRRGQEARLRCSPMKGHSHVYWYRQLPEEGLKFMVYLQKENIIDESGMPKERFSAEFPKEGPSILRIQQVVRGDSAAYFCASSREGGLSSGYTFGSGTRLTVV.